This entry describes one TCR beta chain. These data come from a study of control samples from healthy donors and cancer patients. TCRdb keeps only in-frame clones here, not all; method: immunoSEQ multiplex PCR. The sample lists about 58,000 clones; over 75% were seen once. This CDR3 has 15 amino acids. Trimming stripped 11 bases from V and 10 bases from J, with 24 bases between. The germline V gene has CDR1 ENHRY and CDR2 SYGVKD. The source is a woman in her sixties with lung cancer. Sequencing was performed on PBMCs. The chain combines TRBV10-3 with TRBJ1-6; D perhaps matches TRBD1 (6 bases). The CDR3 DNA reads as TGTGCCTCAGGAGAAGAGGGGCAGGGGAGGTCACCCCTCCACTTT. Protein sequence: CASGEEGQGRSPLHF.